What follows are 2 T cell receptor beta chains derived from one specimen sequenced in a study of cytomegalovirus exposure and HLA in healthy donors. The data were produced by immunoSEQ multiplex PCR, yet TCRdb's version contains in-frame clones alone and is incomplete. The sample has about 360,000 clones; 86% are singletons. The specimen sequenced was PBMCs. The source is a woman younger than 30 in good health and CMV-seronegative.

Many counts were recorded for this clone. The chain carries TRBV5-6 and TRBJ1-2, with D uncertain. V lost 2 bases, J lost 2 bases, and 7 bases lay in between. Germline V gene sequence: CDR1 SGHDT, CDR2 YYEEEE. The CDR3 length is 13 residues. The CDR3 sequence is CASSLRENYGYTF. CDR3 bases: TGTGCCAGCAGCTTACGGGAGAACTATGGCTACACCTTC.

The chain couples TRBV27 to TRBJ2-7; 12 bases are a match to TRBD2. Germline V lookup: CDR1 MNHEY, CDR2 SMNVEV (reference sequence). V gave up 5 bases and J gave up 6 bases; unmatched junction bases: 8. CDR3 length: 15 amino acids. The CDR3 spells CASSPGTSGFSEQYF. CDR3 nucleotide sequence: TGTGCCAGCAGTCCTGGGACTAGCGGGTTCTCCGAGCAGTACTTC.